The clone carrying this T cell receptor (beta chain) was detected only a few times. The antigen is not known. V lost 5 bases, J lost 7 bases, and 15 bases lay in between. Germline CDR1 and CDR2: SGHAT and FQNNGV. This CDR3 has 14 amino acids. TCRdb keeps only in-frame clones here, not all; method: immunoSEQ multiplex PCR. The sample includes 950,000 to 1,200,000 clones, approximately 80% seen only once; the top ten take about 0.89%. The data originate from a study of shared clonotypes between healthy human individuals. Across the study: Researchers assigned three CD4 naive, three CD4 memory, two CD8 naive and one CD8 memory plate to each donor.

Study-wide results and limits: Clonotype sharing levels among donors were expected to vary with sequencing depth. Clonotypes which were not shared had lower generation probabilities than clonotypes that all four donors shared. Only blood was sampled; tissue repertoires likely differ.

The rearrangement links TRBV11-2 to TRBJ1-5; TRBD1 is a possible D gene (5 bases). The receptor was derived from a man aged 18 to 35 in good health. Some clones in this sample may be carry-over from other donors' samples. The sequenced sample consisted of memory CD4+ T cells from PBMCs. Subset here: CD45RA-negative fraction. CDR3 DNA: TGTGCCAGCAGCCCCCGGGGGAAAGACCAGCCCCAGCATTTT. It encodes CASSPRGKDQPQHF.